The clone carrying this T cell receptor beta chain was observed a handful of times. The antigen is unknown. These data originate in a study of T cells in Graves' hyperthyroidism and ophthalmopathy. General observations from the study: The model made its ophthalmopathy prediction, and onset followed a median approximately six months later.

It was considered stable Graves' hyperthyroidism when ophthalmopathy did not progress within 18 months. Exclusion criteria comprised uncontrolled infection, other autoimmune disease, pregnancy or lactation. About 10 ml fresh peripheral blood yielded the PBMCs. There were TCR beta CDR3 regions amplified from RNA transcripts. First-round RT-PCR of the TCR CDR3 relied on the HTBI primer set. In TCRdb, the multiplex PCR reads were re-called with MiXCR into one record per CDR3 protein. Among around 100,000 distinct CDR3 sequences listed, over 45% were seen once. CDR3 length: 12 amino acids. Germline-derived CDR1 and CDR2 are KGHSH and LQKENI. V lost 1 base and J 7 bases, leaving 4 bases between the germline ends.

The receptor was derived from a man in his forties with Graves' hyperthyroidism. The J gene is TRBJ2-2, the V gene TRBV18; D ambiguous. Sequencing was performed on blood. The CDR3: CASSPQGGELFF. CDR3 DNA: TGTGCCAGCTCACCACAGGGCGGGGAGCTGTTTTTT.